This TCR beta chain was sequenced in a study of PD-1 blockade in classical Hodgkin lymphoma. Study results and caveats: Researchers reported that CD4+ TCR diversity, though not CD8+, rose significantly by C4D1. Partial responders and progressors had significantly lower baseline TCR diversity.

The time point: cycle 4 day 1 (C4D1), after less than seven weeks of nivolumab. Each patient's relapse followed autologous stem cell transplantation, and brentuximab vedotin exposure varied. The study recorded best responses of complete response, partial response or progressive disease. As to this clone: What it binds is unknown.

TCRdb keeps only in-frame clones here, not all; method: immunoSEQ multiplex PCR. The top ten clones hold about 41% of a sample with about 19,000 clones, more than 75% of them seen once. Between the trimmed V and J ends, which lost 5 bases and 4 bases, there was a span of 15 bases. The CDR3 has 15 residues. The germline CDR1 and CDR2 sequences are MNHEY and SMNVEV (reference sequence). This TCR was sampled from a human donor with classical Hodgkin lymphoma. V gene TRBV27 combines with J gene TRBJ2-1; D uncertain. Sequencing used peripheral blood mononuclear cells (PBMCs), obtained before the fourth cycle of nivolumab. In DNA, the CDR3 is TGTGCCAGCAGTAGAGCTCCCGGTGGGTACAATGAGCAGTTCTTC. Amino acid sequence: CASSRAPGGYNEQFF.